Following are 8 T cell receptor beta chains from one sample sequenced in a study of blood T cell repertoires in COVID-19. The assay was immunoSEQ multiplex PCR, and TCRdb's table has in-frame clones only and misses some. The table records approximately 290,000 clones, 75% to 90% of them present only once. Sequenced sample: peripheral blood. These receptors all stem from a man between 18 and 35 years old with active or convalescent COVID-19.

CDR3 in DNA: TGTGCCAGCAGCTTACGGACAGGGGGCGCGGGGAGCAATCAGCCCCAGCATTTT. Protein: CASSLRTGGAGSNQPQHF. The chain carries TRBV7-2 and TRBJ1-5; TRBD1 matches at 11 bases. CDR1 SGHTA and CDR2 FQGNSA come from the germline V gene. This CDR3 region has 18 residues. The ends lost 2 bases at V and 1 base at J; junction bases unmatched: 7.

The chain joins TRBV5-6 to TRBJ1-3, with TRBD1 matching over 7 bases. CDR1 and CDR2 from the germline V gene are SGHDT and YYEEEE. With V trimmed by 4 bases and J by 4 bases, 8 bases remained unmatched. The CDR3 has 15 residues. CDR3 in DNA: TGTGCCAGCAGCCCTCTCGACAGGGCAGGAAACACCATATATTTT. Translation: CASSPLDRAGNTIYF. The whole variable domain, remainder taken from reference TRBV5-6 and TRBJ1-3, is DAGVTQSPTHLIKTRGQQVTLRCSPKSGHDTVSWYQQALGQGPQFIFQYYEEEERQRGNFPDRFSGHQFPNYSSELNVNALLLGDSALYLCASSPLDRAGNTIYFGEGSWLTVV.

V usage is TRBV12-5 and J usage is TRBJ1-2; 7 bases are a match to TRBD1. The CDR3 sequence is 15 residues long. The germline gives CDR1 LGHNT, CDR2 FRNRAP. V lost 3 bases and J lost 4; bases outside the gene matches: 8. The CDR3 here is CASGFSRGTVYGYTF. In nucleotides, the CDR3 is TGTGCTAGTGGTTTCTCGAGAGGGACAGTCTATGGCTACACCTTC.

The gene calls are TRBV5-6 and TRBJ1-4, with a tentative D call TRBD1 (6 bases). The CDR3 totals 15 residues. The ends were cut back, 2 bases at V and 6 bases at J, with 14 bases in the middle. Per the germline V gene, CDR1 is SGHDT and CDR2 is YYEEEE. CDR3 in amino acids: CASSFGQGPHEKLFF. The CDR3 nucleotides are TGTGCCAGCAGCTTTGGTCAGGGGCCCCATGAAAAACTGTTTTTT.

The gene calls are TRBV19 and TRBJ2-3; a weak D match, TRBD2 (5 bases). V lost 3 bases, J lost 1 base, and 14 bases lay in between. This CDR3 is built from 16 residues. Germline CDR1 is LNHDA and CDR2 is SQIVND (reference sequence). CDR3 DNA sequence: TGTGCCAGTAGTATTTTCGGAGGTCAGCGCACAGATACGCAGTATTTT. Its translation: CASSIFGGQRTDTQYF.

The CDR3 DNA sequence: TGTGCCAGCAGCCAACACAGGGGGCAAATCTCTGGAAACACCATATATTTT. Its protein product is CASSQHRGQISGNTIYF. The chain is built from TRBV14 and TRBJ1-3; 9 nucleotides match TRBD1. V lost 2 bases to trimming and J lost 0 bases; unmatched junction nucleotides: 5. CDR1 and CDR2 from the germline V gene are SGHDN and FVKESK. The CDR3 runs to 17 residues. Based on the CDR3 plus reference TRBV14 and TRBJ1-3, the full variable domain is EAGVTQFPSHSVIEKGQTVTLRCDPISGHDNLYWYRRVMGKEIKFLLHFVKESKQDESGMPNNRFLAERTGGTYSTLKVQPAELEDSGVYFCASSQHRGQISGNTIYFGEGSWLTVV.

This clone was seen a single time. V gene TRBV19 combines with J gene TRBJ1-1, with 9 bases fitting TRBD1. The V gene end was trimmed by 4 bases and the J gene end by 6 bases; junction bases not matched to a gene: 15. Germline-derived CDR1 and CDR2 are LNHDA and SQIVND (reference sequence). The CDR3 is made up of 17 amino acids. The CDR3 nucleotides read TGTGCCAGTAGTACGATCTTCCCGGGACAGGGCGTGTCTGAAGCTTTCTTT. This gives the protein CASSTIFPGQGVSEAFF.

This chain connects TRBV3-1 (or the pseudogene TRBV3-2) to TRBJ2-3, with a possible D match to TRBD1 (6 bases). Germline V gives CDR1 LGHDT, CDR2 YNNKEL (reference sequence). The CDR3 spans 15 residues. V lost 4 bases and J lost 0, with 11 bases in between. DNA of the CDR3: TGTGCCAGCAGCCCGTACAGGGTCAGCACAGATACGCAGTATTTT. Its protein is CASSPYRVSTDTQYF.